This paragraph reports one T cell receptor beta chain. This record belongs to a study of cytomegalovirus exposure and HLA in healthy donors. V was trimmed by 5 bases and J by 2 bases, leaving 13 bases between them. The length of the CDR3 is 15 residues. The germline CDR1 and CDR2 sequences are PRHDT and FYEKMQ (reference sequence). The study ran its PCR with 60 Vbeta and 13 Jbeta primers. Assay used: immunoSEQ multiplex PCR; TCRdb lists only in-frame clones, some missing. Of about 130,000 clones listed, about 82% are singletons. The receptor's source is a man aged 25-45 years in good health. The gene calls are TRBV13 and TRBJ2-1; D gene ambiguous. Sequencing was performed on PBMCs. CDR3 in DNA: TGTGCCAGCAGCACCTCTTCGAGCCCCTACAATGAGCAGTTCTTC. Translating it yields CASSTSSSPYNEQFF.